This is a list of T cell receptor beta chains from one sample in a study of blood T cell repertoires in COVID-19. Generated by immunoSEQ multiplex PCR, the TCRdb table keeps only in-frame clones and is missing some. The table lists approximately 250,000 clones, approximately 88% of them singletons. Material for sequencing was PBMCs or T cells enriched from blood (not recorded which). The receptor set was obtained from a woman between 35 and 50 years old with acute COVID-19. CDR3s include the opening cysteine and the closing phenylalanine or tryptophan. D genes are given only for firm matches. Rows give clone size only sometimes, using once, few, many, or a class for an expanded clone.

V gene: TRBV4-1
D gene: TRBD2
J gene: TRBJ2-1
clone size: NA
CDR3 protein: CASSQAGRSGAPYNEQFF
CDR3 DNA: TGCGCCAGCAGCCAAGCGGGTCGAAGCGGGGCCCCCTACAATGAGCAGTTCTTC

V gene: TRBV30
D gene: TRBD1
J gene: TRBJ2-1
clone size: NA
CDR3 protein: CAWSFGQAYNEQFF
CDR3 DNA: TGTGCCTGGAGTTTCGGACAGGCCTACAATGAGCAGTTCTTC

V gene: TRBV7-2
D gene: TRBD2
J gene: TRBJ2-3
clone size: once
CDR3 protein: CASSLDLSQREVTDTQYF
CDR3 DNA: TGTGCCAGCAGCTTAGATCTCTCCCAGCGGGAGGTCACAGATACGCAGTATTTT

V gene: TRBV7-2
D gene: NA
J gene: TRBJ1-5
clone size: once
CDR3 protein: CASSLAPGDQPQHF
CDR3 DNA: TGTGCCAGCAGCTTAGCGCCAGGGGATCAGCCCCAGCATTTT

V gene: TRBV7-2
D gene: TRBD2
J gene: TRBJ2-3
clone size: few
CDR3 protein: CASSLNRGGSRTDTQYF
CDR3 DNA: TGTGCCAGCAGCTTGAACCGGGGGGGCTCTCGCACAGATACGCAGTATTTT

V gene: TRBV7-2
D gene: TRBD1
J gene: TRBJ2-2
clone size: NA
CDR3 protein: CASSFRTGASYTGELFF
CDR3 DNA: TGTGCCAGCAGCTTTCGGACAGGAGCCTCTTATACCGGGGAGCTGTTTTTT

V gene: TRBV9
D gene: TRBD2
J gene: TRBJ2-1
clone size: NA
CDR3 protein: CASSSTGTSGNEQFF
CDR3 DNA: TGTGCCAGCTCTAGTACCGGGACTAGCGGGAATGAGCAGTTCTTC

V gene: TRBV10-1
D gene: NA
J gene: TRBJ2-2
clone size: NA
CDR3 protein: CASSFGGSNTGELFF
CDR3 DNA: TGCGCCAGCAGTTTTGGGGGGTCGAACACCGGGGAGCTGTTTTTT

V gene: TRBV7-2
D gene: NA
J gene: TRBJ1-1
clone size: NA
CDR3 protein: CASSLPATGINTEAFF
CDR3 DNA: TGTGCCAGCAGCTTACCTGCAACAGGGATTAACACTGAAGCTTTCTTT

V gene: TRBV10-3
D gene: TRBD2
J gene: TRBJ2-1
clone size: NA
CDR3 protein: CASLAGGYNEQFF
CDR3 DNA: TGTGCCTCTCTAGCGGGGGGGTACAATGAGCAGTTCTTC

V gene: TRBV19
D gene: NA
J gene: TRBJ2-7
clone size: NA
CDR3 protein: CASSIRNFRGEQYF
CDR3 DNA: TGTGCCAGTAGTATCCGCAACTTCCGTGGCGAGCAGTACTTC

V gene: TRBV30
D gene: TRBD2
J gene: TRBJ2-5
clone size: NA
CDR3 protein: CAWSNSAGEETQYF
CDR3 DNA: TGTGCCTGGAGTAACTCGGCGGGAGAAGAGACCCAGTACTTC

V gene: TRBV19
D gene: TRBD2
J gene: TRBJ2-1
clone size: NA
CDR3 protein: CASSIAGLGGNEQFF
CDR3 DNA: TGTGCCAGTAGTATTGCGGGACTAGGCGGGAATGAGCAGTTCTTC

V gene: TRBV4-3
D gene: NA
J gene: TRBJ1-1
clone size: NA
CDR3 protein: CASSQDAGANTEAFF
CDR3 DNA: TGCGCCAGCAGCCAAGATGCAGGGGCGAACACTGAAGCTTTCTTT

V gene: TRBV5-6
D gene: NA
J gene: TRBJ1-6
clone size: NA
CDR3 protein: CASGLGARGSSYNSPLHF
CDR3 DNA: TGTGCCAGCGGACTGGGGGCTAGGGGTTCGTCCTATAATTCACCCCTCCACTTT

V gene: TRBV3-1/TRBV3-2
D gene: NA
J gene: TRBJ2-7
clone size: NA
CDR3 protein: CASSQIRSYEQYF
CDR3 DNA: TGTGCCAGCAGCCAAATCCGCTCCTACGAGCAGTACTTC

V gene: TRBV6-1
D gene: TRBD2
J gene: TRBJ2-1
clone size: NA
CDR3 protein: CASSGGVLASYNEQFF
CDR3 DNA: TGTGCCAGCAGTGGGGGGGTACTAGCGTCCTACAATGAGCAGTTCTTC

V gene: TRBV18
D gene: NA
J gene: TRBJ1-5
clone size: few
CDR3 protein: CASSPRRVGSNQPQHF
CDR3 DNA: TGTGCCAGCTCACCACGGAGGGTAGGCAGCAATCAGCCCCAGCATTTT

V gene: TRBV30
D gene: NA
J gene: TRBJ2-3
clone size: NA
CDR3 protein: CAWSVASADTQYF
CDR3 DNA: TGTGCCTGGAGTGTTGCCTCGGCAGATACGCAGTATTTT

V gene: TRBV5-1
D gene: TRBD1
J gene: TRBJ2-2
clone size: once
CDR3 protein: CASSLGDRAWLNTGELFF
CDR3 DNA: TGCGCCAGCAGCTTGGGGGACAGGGCTTGGCTAAACACCGGGGAGCTGTTTTTT

V gene: TRBV6-1
D gene: NA
J gene: TRBJ1-5
clone size: NA
CDR3 protein: CASSEKRVMEGNQPQHF
CDR3 DNA: TGTGCCAGCAGTGAAAAGAGGGTCATGGAGGGCAATCAGCCCCAGCATTTT

V gene: TRBV4-1
D gene: TRBD2
J gene: TRBJ2-1
clone size: NA
CDR3 protein: CASSQGPSGEYNEQFF
CDR3 DNA: TGCGCCAGCAGCCAAGGTCCTAGCGGGGAGTACAATGAGCAGTTCTTC

V gene: TRBV7-2
D gene: NA
J gene: TRBJ2-5
clone size: NA
CDR3 protein: CASSMVGVPQETQYF
CDR3 DNA: TGTGCCAGCAGCATGGTCGGGGTGCCACAAGAGACCCAGTACTTC

V gene: TRBV28
D gene: TRBD1
J gene: TRBJ1-3
clone size: NA
CDR3 protein: CASRATGVAGNTIYF
CDR3 DNA: TGTGCCAGCAGAGCGACAGGGGTTGCAGGAAACACCATATATTTT

V gene: TRBV5-6
D gene: TRBD1
J gene: TRBJ1-2
clone size: NA
CDR3 protein: CASSQGGDSYGYTF
CDR3 DNA: TGTGCCAGCAGCCAGGGCGGGGACAGCTATGGCTACACCTTC

V gene: TRBV3-1/TRBV3-2
D gene: NA
J gene: TRBJ2-5
clone size: NA
CDR3 protein: CASSLTLGGETQYF
CDR3 DNA: TGTGCCAGCAGCCTCACACTGGGAGGCGAGACCCAGTACTTC

V gene: TRBV2
D gene: NA
J gene: TRBJ1-6
clone size: NA
CDR3 protein: CASRPAGQVYNSPLHF
CDR3 DNA: TGTGCCAGCCGTCCAGCGGGACAAGTCTATAATTCACCCCTCCACTTT

V gene: TRBV27
D gene: NA
J gene: TRBJ1-6
clone size: NA
CDR3 protein: CASSLRGSYNSPLHF
CDR3 DNA: TGTGCCAGCAGTTTACGGGGATCCTATAATTCACCCCTCCACTTT

V gene: TRBV3-1/TRBV3-2
D gene: TRBD1
J gene: TRBJ2-2
clone size: NA
CDR3 protein: CASSTGVTANTGELFF
CDR3 DNA: TGTGCCAGCAGTACAGGGGTGACAGCAAACACCGGGGAGCTGTTTTTT

V gene: TRBV12-3/TRBV12-4
D gene: NA
J gene: TRBJ2-5
clone size: NA
CDR3 protein: CASNPGGRETQYF
CDR3 DNA: TGTGCCAGCAACCCCGGAGGGCGGGAGACCCAGTACTTC

V gene: TRBV5-1
D gene: TRBD2
J gene: TRBJ2-1
clone size: NA
CDR3 protein: CASSWTSGHYNEQFF
CDR3 DNA: TGCGCCAGCAGCTGGACTAGCGGGCATTACAATGAGCAGTTCTTC